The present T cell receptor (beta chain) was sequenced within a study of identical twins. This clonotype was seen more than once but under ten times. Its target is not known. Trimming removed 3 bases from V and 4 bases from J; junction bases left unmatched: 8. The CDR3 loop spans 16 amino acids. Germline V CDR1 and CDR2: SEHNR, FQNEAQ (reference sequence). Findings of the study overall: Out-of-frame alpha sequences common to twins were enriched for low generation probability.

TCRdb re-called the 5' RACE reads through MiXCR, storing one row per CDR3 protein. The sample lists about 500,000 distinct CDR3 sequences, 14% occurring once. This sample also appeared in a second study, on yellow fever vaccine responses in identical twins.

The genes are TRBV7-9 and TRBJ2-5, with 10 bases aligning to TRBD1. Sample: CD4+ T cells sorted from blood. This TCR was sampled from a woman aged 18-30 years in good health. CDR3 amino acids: CASSFQGTGESETQYF. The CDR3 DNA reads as TGTGCCAGCAGCTTCCAAGGGACAGGGGAATCAGAGACCCAGTACTTC.